This T cell receptor (beta chain) was captured by sequencing in a study of control samples from healthy donors and cancer patients. In germline, CDR1 is MNHNS, CDR2 SASEGT. The CDR3 length is 15 residues. Between the trimmed V and J ends, which lost 1 base and 8 bases, there was a span of 15 bases. Data came from immunoSEQ multiplex PCR; TCRdb stores just in-frame clones and leaves some out. The repertoire has 170,000 or so clones, just under 95% of them found once; the top ten carry 8.5%. The sequenced sample was blood. The origin of this receptor is a woman aged 40 to 50 in good health. The rearrangement links TRBV6-1 to TRBJ1-5, with a tentative D call TRBD1 (5 bases). CDR3 DNA sequence: TGTGCCAGCAGTGAAGTAACCGGGGCCCTGGAGCCCCAGCATTTT. Protein: CASSEVTGALEPQHF.